The clone carrying this T cell receptor (beta chain) was detected only once. Its target is not known. The data belong to a study of cytomegalovirus exposure and HLA in healthy donors. V dropped 0 bases and J dropped 8 bases, with 13 bases sitting between them. Germline V gives CDR1 SEHNR, CDR2 FQNEAQ (reference sequence). CDR3 length: 14 amino acids. The PCR employed 60 Vbeta primers together with 13 Jbeta primers. Here immunoSEQ multiplex PCR was the method, and the copy in TCRdb shows in-frame clones only, minus some. The sample gives fewer than 200,000 clones, around three quarters of which show up once; approximately 7.1% is in the top ten. The study, taken as a whole, reports: Among the most significant clusters, several appeared linked to common viral pathogens in a later analysis.

This chain links TRBV7-9 with TRBJ1-2; TRBD1 is a possible D gene (5 bases). This clonotype originated in a man in his forties in good health and CMV-seropositive. Sequenced input: PBMCs. The CDR3 protein is CASSLALAGKGYTF. Here the CDR3 DNA reads TGTGCCAGCAGCTTAGCACTGGCAGGGAAGGGCTACACCTTC.